This T cell receptor beta chain was identified in a study of T cells after yellow fever vaccination. TCRdb re-called the 5' RACE reads with MiXCR, one entry per CDR3 protein. The sample contains about 330,000 distinct CDR3 sequences, around 8.1% of which appear only once. This CDR3 has 12 amino acids. Trimming left V 7 bases short and J 1 base short, with 10 bases between. The germline V gene encodes CDR1 SQVTM and CDR2 ANQGSEA. This clonotype was observed a few times. This sequence originates from a man in his late teens or twenties who received the YFV17D yellow fever vaccine. The material was PBMCs, obtained roughly 46 days after the first yellow fever vaccination. The rearrangement links TRBV29-1 to TRBJ1-1; D perhaps matches TRBD1 (5 bases). For the CDR3, the DNA is TGCAGCGCCGGGACTGGGAACACTGAAGCTTTCTTT. This sequence encodes CSAGTGNTEAFF.